The TCR beta chain described here comes from a study of cytotoxic CD8 clonotypes in ibrutinib-treated CLL (dated by TCRdb to the early 2020s). Study-level background: The cohort included roughly 15 treatment-naive and approximately twelve relapsed/refractory patients; 17 to 18 were IGHV unmutated. Response samples were obtained after a median of approximately twelve months of treatment, with a range of roughly 6 to 40 months. Samples averaged 255,043 productive templates and 90,000 to 95,000 productive rearrangements. Longitudinal samples were obtainable from about 30% of the roughly 90 participants in the trial. Partial responses were observed in about 25 patients and complete responses in 2; after a median follow-up of around 68 months, remission was maintained in around 14 patients and progression was observed in some 12. Cryopreserved peripheral blood mononuclear cells were collected at three points: before therapy, at response, and at either sustained remission or disease progression. Patients were still on ibrutinib when every remission and progressive disease sample was collected. General study outcomes and caveats: Sustained-remission and progressing patients did not have matched sampling times, and lymph node repertoires were not examined. Public clonotypes were rare and either shrank or stayed stable during treatment, and the rise in clonality at ibrutinib response reflected expansion of private clonotypes. At baseline, clonality was higher than in age-matched healthy donors and showed a strong correlation with circulating CD8+ T-cell counts. Clonality rose at ibrutinib response, remained stable during sustained remission, and dropped back toward baseline at progression.

Each clonotype received, on average, 10x coverage in deep resolution sequencing performed on a MiSeq, where the target depth lay between 1 in 1 million and 1 in 200,000 T cells. The immunoSEQ hsTCRB Kit was used to generate TCR beta libraries. The study's processing was this. The data were analyzed with ImmunoSEQ Analyzer and ImmunoSEQ Data Assistant, and V, D and J gene assignments followed IMGT definitions. Clonality, which ranges from 0 to 1, was calculated as one minus the normalized Shannon entropy of productive rearrangement frequencies. Only overrepresented clonotypes making up at least 0.05% of the repertoire of each patient were included in the public clonotype analysis. Repertoires from some twelve age-matched healthy donors in immuneACCESS were used as clonality controls. The source is immuneACCESS, and TCRdb retained only in-frame sequences with V and J called. Part of the clones is not carried over; for the studies checked, unresolved V genes explain less than half of this, and the remainder is unexplained. The V and J calls and clone size were taken over from that table, and D and trimming were inferred from the DNA. This sample comprises around 130,000 clones, around 84% of them detected only once. Of the sample, roughly 3.5% falls within the top ten clones.

In the case of this clone: It lacks a known antigen. Per-base qualities were not stored, and no clone one base away is much larger.

What this sample's time point label stands for: roughly 25 months on ibrutinib. For TCR beta library preparation, roughly 2.2 micrograms of genomic DNA were isolated from cryopreserved PBMCs. Longitudinal blood samples from CLL patients on ibrutinib monotherapy underwent high-throughput TCR beta sequencing. The patients were enrolled in a single-center, open-label phase 2 trial of ibrutinib monotherapy. From its cysteine to its phenylalanine, the CDR3 spans 14 amino acids. The entry retains the CDR3 DNA only, 42 bases that are in frame from base 1. CDR1 SNHLY and CDR2 FYNNEI were looked up in the germline V gene. The V end loses 1 base and the J end loses 1 base, and a stretch of 7 bases separates them.

The receptor chain draws on TRBV2 and TRBJ1-2; matching of 6 bases hints at TRBD1 as the D gene. The material sequenced was PBMCs, taken after 24 months of ibrutinib treatment. The receptor's source is a human donor with chronic lymphocytic leukemia. The DNA sequence is as follows: TGTGCCAGCAGTGAAGACAGGGTTAACTATGGCTACACCTTC. Translated, this gives CASSEDRVNYGYTF.